Listed here are 2 T cell receptor beta chains from one sample, sequenced in a study of tissue T cells after allogeneic stem cell transplantation. Only in-frame clones appear in the TCRdb table, and some are missing; sequencing was by immunoSEQ multiplex PCR. The table includes 20,000 to 25,000 clones, 69% detected once. The specimen sequenced was blood. The source is a female BALB/c mouse in good health. As its MHC haplotype, the strain has H2-d.

Turning to this clone: Gene and germline names: mouse. The CDR3 extends 1 residue past the end of the read, so its final part is completed from the germline J gene. The rearrangement joins TRBV29 to TRBJ1-2; 7 nucleotides line up with TRBD1. Per the germline V gene, CDR1 is MSHET and CDR2 is SYDVDS. Trimming cost V 2 bases and J 0 bases; bases outside gene matches: 9. The CDR3 length is 17 residues. CDR3 protein: CASSLPPRQGANSDYTF. CDR3 DNA, as far as it was read: TGTGCTAGCAGTTTACCCCCTCGACAGGGCGCAAACTCCGACTACACC.

A note on this clone: The germline and genes are mouse ones. The read ends 1 residue before the CDR3 terminus; that terminus is restored from the germline J gene. The rearrangement joins TRBV4 to TRBJ1-4; the match to TRBD1 covers 7 bases. Germline V gene lookup returns CDR1 LGHDT and CDR2 YNNKQL (reference sequence). This CDR3 is built from 15 residues. Trimming removed 3 bases from V and 2 bases from J; junction bases left unmatched: 3. CDR3 region: CASSYQTGSNERLFF. The part of the CDR3 DNA that was read is TGTGCCAGCAGCTACCAGACAGGGTCCAACGAAAGATTATTT.